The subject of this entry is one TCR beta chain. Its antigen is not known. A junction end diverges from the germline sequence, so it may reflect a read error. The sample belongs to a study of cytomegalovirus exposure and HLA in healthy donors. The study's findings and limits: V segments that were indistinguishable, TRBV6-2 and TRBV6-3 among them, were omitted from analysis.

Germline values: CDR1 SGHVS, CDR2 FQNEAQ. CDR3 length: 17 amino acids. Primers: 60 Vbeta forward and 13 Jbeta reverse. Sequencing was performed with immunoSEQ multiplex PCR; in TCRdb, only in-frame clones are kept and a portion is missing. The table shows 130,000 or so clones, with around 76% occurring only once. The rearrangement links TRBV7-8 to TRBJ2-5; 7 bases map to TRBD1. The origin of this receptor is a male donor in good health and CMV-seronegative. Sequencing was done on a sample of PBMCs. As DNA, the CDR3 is TGTGCCAGCAGCCTTTACAGGGGAACAAACAACAAAGAGGCCCAGTACTTC. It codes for CASSLYRGTNNKEAQYF. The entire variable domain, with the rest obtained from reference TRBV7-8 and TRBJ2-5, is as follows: GAGVSQSPRYKVAKRGQDVALRCDPISGHVSLFWYQQALGQGPEFLTYFQNEAQLDKSGLPSDRFFAERPEGSVSTLKIQRTQQEDSAVYLCASSLYRGTNNKEAQYFGPGTRLLVL.